This entry lists 24 T cell receptor beta chains sequenced from one sample in a study of early T cells in non-severe SARS-CoV-2 infection. A single record per CDR3 protein comes from TCRdb applying MiXCR to the 5' RACE reads. The sample shows more than 65,000 distinct CDR3 sequences, around 4.2% of them seen only once. The source material was whole blood, sampled at baseline. The source is an adult who was a healthcare worker with PCR-confirmed SARS-CoV-2 infection or an uninfected control (not recorded which). The donor label of this sample is uncertain.

The chain uses TRBV5-1 and TRBJ2-1; D is unclear. The germline V gene has CDR1 SGHRS and CDR2 YFSETQ. Trimming pared 5 bases from V and 10 bases from J, leaving 10 bases between. The CDR3 totals 11 residues. The CDR3 sequence is CASRSHGEQFF. CDR3 DNA: TGCGCCAGCAGGTCCCACGGGGAGCAGTTCTTC.

This chain uses TRBV28 with TRBJ2-1; TRBD2 matches 7 bases. The CDR3 runs to 16 residues. The junction had 7 bases not matched to a gene; V was cut back by 5 bases and J by 0 bases. CDR1 is MDHEN and CDR2 is SYDVKM in the germline V gene. The CDR3 region has the DNA TGTGCCAGCAGTCCCTTAGCGGGTAGCTCCTACAATGAGCAGTTCTTC. It specifies CASSPLAGSSYNEQFF. Combining the CDR3 with reference TRBV28 and TRBJ2-1 gives the whole variable domain DVKVTQSSRYLVKRTGEKVFLECVQDMDHENMFWYRQDPGLGLRLIYFSYDVKMKEKGDIPEGYSVSREKKERFSLILESASTNQTSMYLCASSPLAGSSYNEQFFGPGTRLTVL.

This clonotype was observed many times. This chain links TRBV13 with TRBJ2-3; D is possibly TRBD2 (7 bases). Per the germline V gene, CDR1 is PRHDT and CDR2 is FYEKMQ (reference sequence). V was cut by 6 bases and J by 0 bases, with 13 bases left in between. This CDR3 region has 15 residues. CDR3 residues: CASSKGGTSTDTQYF. CDR3 bases: TGTGCCAGCAGTAAGGGGGGGACTAGCACAGATACGCAGTATTTT.

This clonotype was detected a few times. Here the CDR3 DNA reads TGTGCCAGCAACATCCCTAGCGGGGGGAGGAACGAGCAGTACTTC. It translates to CASNIPSGGRNEQYF. This chain connects TRBV7-8 to TRBJ2-7; 11 nucleotides agree with TRBD2. CDR1 is SGHVS, CDR2 FQNEAQ, per germline. This CDR3 comprises 15 residues. With 7 bases clipped from V and 5 bases from J, the junction kept 10 bases outside the gene matches.

This clonotype was counted at least ten times. This CDR3 is CASSLGQSAFF. CDR3 in DNA: TGTGCCAGCAGCTTGGGACAGAGCGCTTTCTTT. This chain connects TRBV5-6 to TRBJ1-1, with a tentative D call TRBD1 (5 bases). The CDR3 loop spans 11 amino acids. CDR1 is SGHDT and CDR2 is YYEEEE in the germline V gene. V was shortened by 0 bases and J by 11 bases, with 8 bases between the two germline ends.

This clonotype was counted between two and nine times. This chain uses TRBV5-1 with TRBJ2-7; D unresolved. CDR3 length: 21 residues. V was clipped by 3 bases and J by 0 bases, with 31 bases between them. Germline-derived CDR1 and CDR2 are SGHRS and YFSETQ. The CDR3 bases are TGCGCCAGCAGCTCGCCCAATCAAGACCGCTACGCCGTTTTCAGCTCCTACGAGCAGTACTTC. It yields the protein CASSSPNQDRYAVFSSYEQYF.

At least ten counts were recorded for this clonotype. The chain is built from TRBV19 and TRBJ2-5, with a weak D call TRBD2 (6 bases). The V and J ends lost 4 bases and 5 bases respectively, with 11 bases between them. CDR1 and CDR2 (germline): LNHDA, SQIVND (reference sequence). The CDR3 spans 13 residues. The CDR3 sequence is CASSKRVTETQYF. DNA of the CDR3: TGTGCCAGTAGTAAGCGGGTGACGGAGACCCAGTACTTC.

This clonotype was seen ten or more times. V usage is TRBV5-4 and J usage is TRBJ1-1, with D possibly TRBD1 on 6 matching bases. The CDR3 covers 15 residues. The germline CDR1 and CDR2 sequences are SGHNT and YYREEE (reference sequence). Trimming took off 5 bases at V and 0 bases at J, with 14 bases between the two ends. CDR3 DNA sequence: TGTGCCAGCAGAGAAGGGGGGGAAATGAACACTGAAGCTTTCTTT. This codes for CASREGGEMNTEAFF.

The rearrangement joins TRBV19 to TRBJ1-5; 7 bases align to TRBD1. Per the germline V gene, CDR1 is LNHDA and CDR2 is SQIVND (reference sequence). This CDR3 spans 15 amino acids. Unmatched junction bases numbered 3, after V lost 1 base and J lost 3 bases. CDR3 DNA: TGTGCCAGTAGTATAGGAGGGGGCAACAATCAGCCCCAGCATTTT. It specifies CASSIGGGNNQPQHF.

The table lists this clonotype with many counts. The chain carries TRBV5-1 and TRBJ1-6; D is perhaps TRBD1 (5 bases). CDR1 SGHRS and CDR2 YFSETQ come from the germline V gene. With 7 bases removed from V and 10 bases from J, the gap between germline ends came to 27 bases. There are 17 residues in the CDR3. CDR3 loop: CASARSLDSTRGSPLHF. In nucleotides, the CDR3 is TGCGCCAGCGCCCGGTCACTCGATTCCACGAGGGGATCACCCCTCCACTTT.

This clonotype appeared many times. The J gene is TRBJ1-3, the V gene TRBV10-3, with D hard to call. The CDR3 is 14 amino acids. Per germline, CDR1 ENHRY and CDR2 SYGVKD. Trimming stripped 10 bases from V and 4 bases from J, with 17 bases between. Written as DNA, the CDR3 is TGTGCCACCCGAGGTCCAACGGCCGGAAACACCATATATTTT. Its protein product is CATRGPTAGNTIYF.

The table lists this clonotype with many counts. V usage is TRBV12-3 or TRBV12-4 and J usage is TRBJ2-4; weak D call: TRBD1 (6 bases). This CDR3 comprises 15 residues. V lost 3 bases and J 2 bases, leaving 11 bases between the germline ends. The CDR3 coding sequence is TGTGCCAGCAGTTTTGAACAGGGCCCCAAAAACATTCAGTACTTC. Protein product: CASSFEQGPKNIQYF.

This clonotype was seen at least ten times. The rearrangement uses TRBV15 and TRBJ1-5; perhaps TRBD1 as D (5 bases). The CDR3 has 14 amino acids. Between the trimmed V and J ends, which lost 1 base and 3 bases, there was a span of 7 bases. CDR1 is LNHNV and CDR2 is YYDKDF in the germline V gene (reference sequence). The CDR3 region is CATSRGGANQPQHF. CDR3 DNA sequence: TGTGCCACCAGCAGAGGAGGGGCCAATCAGCCCCAGCATTTT.

This clonotype has at least ten counts. This sequence joins TRBV27 and TRBJ2-7; possibly TRBD1 for D (7 bases). V lost 6 bases to trimming and J lost 6 bases, with 21 bases between them. There are 15 residues in the CDR3. Germline V gene sequence: CDR1 MNHEY, CDR2 SMNVEV (reference sequence). The CDR3 coding sequence is TGTGCCAGCAGCCCATCCAGGGGGGTATCTGCCGAGCAGTACTTC. Its translation is CASSPSRGVSAEQYF.

This sequence joins TRBV12-5 and TRBJ2-5; the D is unclear. Germline values: CDR1 LGHNT, CDR2 FRNRAP. V lost 7 bases and J 2 bases, leaving 11 bases between the germline ends. This CDR3 is 13 amino acids long. The DNA for the CDR3 is TGTGCTAGTGCCCCTTCCGGGCAAGAGACCCAGTACTTC. It yields the protein CASAPSGQETQYF.

This clonotype was counted ten times or more. The chain is built from TRBV19 and TRBJ2-1; either TRBD1 or TRBD2 may fit D (5 bases each). The V end lost 3 bases, the J end lost 8 bases, and 8 bases lay between the germline ends. CDR3 length equals 12 residues. Germline CDR1 and CDR2: LNHDA and SQIVND (reference sequence). CDR3 coding DNA: TGTGCCAGTAGTATTATGGGGGATGAGCAGTTCTTC. This sequence encodes CASSIMGDEQFF.

The chain couples TRBV10-3 to TRBJ2-7; 9 bases fit TRBD2. This CDR3 region has 15 residues. In germline, CDR1 is ENHRY, CDR2 SYGVKD. V lost 0 bases and J lost 5; bases outside the gene matches: 5. The CDR3 loop reads CAISESSGGQDEQYF. In nucleotides, the CDR3 is TGTGCCATCAGTGAGTCAAGCGGGGGGCAGGACGAGCAGTACTTC.

The count of this clonotype is one. This clone may be a read error of a much larger clone one base away. The V gene is TRBV6-5, the J gene TRBJ2-3; no definite D call. In germline, CDR1 is MNHEY, CDR2 SVGAGI. CDR3 size: 11 residues. CDR3 sequence (DNA): TGTGTCAGCAGTACTCTCCAGGCGCAGTATTTT. This codes for CVSSTLQAQYF.

This clonotype appeared a few times. The rearrangement joins TRBV27 to TRBJ2-5; D is unresolved. The ends were cut back, 1 base at V and 1 base at J, with 4 bases in the middle. The CDR3 has 13 residues. CDR1 is MNHEY, CDR2 SMNVEV, per germline (reference sequence). As DNA, the CDR3 is TGTGCCAGCAGTTTATGGGCCCAAGAGACCCAGTACTTC. Its translation is CASSLWAQETQYF.

This clonotype was recorded at least ten times. The rearrangement links TRBV11-2 to TRBJ2-4; D not certain. Germline values: CDR1 SGHAT, CDR2 FQNNGV. Trimming left V 1 base short and J 0 bases short, with 19 bases between. This CDR3 is built from 19 residues. The CDR3 reads CASSLGEGMSSLAKNIQYF. The CDR3 DNA sequence: TGTGCCAGCAGCTTAGGAGAAGGGATGAGCAGCCTAGCCAAAAACATTCAGTACTTC.

This clonotype was recorded a few times. The chain has TRBV19 and TRBJ2-6; a possible D gene is TRBD1 (5 bases). This CDR3 comprises 15 residues. V lost 10 bases to trimming and J lost 2 bases, with 15 bases between them. Germline CDR1 is LNHDA and CDR2 is SQIVND (reference sequence). CDR3 amino acids: CATTKDSPGANVLTF. The CDR3, as DNA: TGTGCCACCACCAAAGACAGTCCTGGGGCCAACGTCCTGACTTTC.

This clonotype was seen many times. The chain recombines TRBV28 with TRBJ2-3; TRBD2 matches 10 bases. Germline CDR1 is MDHEN and CDR2 is SYDVKM. This CDR3 spans 14 amino acids. V was clipped by 7 bases and J by 1 base; unmatched bases: 2. This CDR3 reads CASIGTSGTDTQYF. CDR3 nucleotide sequence: TGTGCCAGCATTGGGACTAGCGGCACAGATACGCAGTATTTT.

This chain uses TRBV6-5 with TRBJ2-3; D uncertain. In germline, CDR1 is MNHEY, CDR2 SVGAGI. Trimming took off 4 bases at V and 0 bases at J, with 14 bases between the two ends. The CDR3 length is 16 residues. DNA of the CDR3: TGTGCCAGCAGTTCCCTCCGTGCCTCTAGCACAGATACGCAGTATTTT. Translating gives CASSSLRASSTDTQYF.

About this clonotype itself: This may be a read error: a much more frequent sequence differs by one nucleotide. The V gene is TRBV6-5, the J gene TRBJ2-3; 10 positions agree with TRBD2. This CDR3 contains 15 residues. The junction had 9 bases not matched to a gene; V was cut back by 5 bases and J by 7 bases. Germline V gene lookup returns CDR1 MNHEY and CDR2 SVGAGI. Here the CDR3 DNA reads TGTGCCAGCAGTCTAATAGCGGGGGGCTCAAATACGCAGTATTTT. This codes for CASSLIAGGSNTQYF.